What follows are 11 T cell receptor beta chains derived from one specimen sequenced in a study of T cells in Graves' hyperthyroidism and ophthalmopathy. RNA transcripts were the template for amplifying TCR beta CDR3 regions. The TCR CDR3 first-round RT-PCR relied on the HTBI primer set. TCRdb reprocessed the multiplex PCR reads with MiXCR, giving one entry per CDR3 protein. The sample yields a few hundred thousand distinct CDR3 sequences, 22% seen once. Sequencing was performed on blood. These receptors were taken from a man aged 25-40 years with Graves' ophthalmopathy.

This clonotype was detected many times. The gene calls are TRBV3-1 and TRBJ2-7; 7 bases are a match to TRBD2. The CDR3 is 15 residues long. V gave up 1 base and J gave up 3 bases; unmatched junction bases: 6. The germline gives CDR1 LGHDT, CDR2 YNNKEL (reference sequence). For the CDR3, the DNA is TGTGCCAGCAGCCAAGTGGCTAGCGGACTCTACGAGCAGTACTTC. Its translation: CASSQVASGLYEQYF.

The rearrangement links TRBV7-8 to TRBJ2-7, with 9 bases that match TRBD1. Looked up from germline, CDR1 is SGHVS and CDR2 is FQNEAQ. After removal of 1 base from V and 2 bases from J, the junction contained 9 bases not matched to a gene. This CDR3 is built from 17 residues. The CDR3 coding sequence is TGTGCCAGCAGCTTAGGTAGGGGGACAGGGTTACCCTACGAGCAGTACTTC. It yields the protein CASSLGRGTGLPYEQYF. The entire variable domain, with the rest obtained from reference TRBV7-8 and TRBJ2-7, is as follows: GAGVSQSPRYKVAKRGQDVALRCDPISGHVSLFWYQQALGQGPEFLTYFQNEAQLDKSGLPSDRFFAERPEGSVSTLKIQRTQQEDSAVYLCASSLGRGTGLPYEQYFGPGTRLTVT.

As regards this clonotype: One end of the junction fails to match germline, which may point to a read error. CDR3 amino acids: CASSPSYTGEPFF. For the CDR3, the DNA is TGTGCCAGCAGCCCGTCATACACCGGGGAGCCGTTTTTT. The V call is TRBV9, the J call TRBJ2-2, with D possibly being TRBD2 (5 bases). Germline CDR1 and CDR2: SGDLS and YYNGEE. There are 13 residues in the CDR3.

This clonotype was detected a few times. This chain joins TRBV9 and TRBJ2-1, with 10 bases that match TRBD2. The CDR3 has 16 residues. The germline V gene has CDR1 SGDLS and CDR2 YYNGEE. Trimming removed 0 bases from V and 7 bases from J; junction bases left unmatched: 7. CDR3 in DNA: TGTGCCAGCAGCGTAGGGGTAGCGGGAGGTAGGAATGAGCAGTTCTTC. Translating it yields CASSVGVAGGRNEQFF.

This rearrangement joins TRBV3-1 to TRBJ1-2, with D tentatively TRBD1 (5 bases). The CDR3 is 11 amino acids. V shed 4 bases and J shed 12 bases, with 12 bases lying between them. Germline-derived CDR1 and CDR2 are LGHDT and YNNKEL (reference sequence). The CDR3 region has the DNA TGTGCCAGCAGCCGCGGCGAGGGGAACACCTTC. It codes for CASSRGEGNTF.

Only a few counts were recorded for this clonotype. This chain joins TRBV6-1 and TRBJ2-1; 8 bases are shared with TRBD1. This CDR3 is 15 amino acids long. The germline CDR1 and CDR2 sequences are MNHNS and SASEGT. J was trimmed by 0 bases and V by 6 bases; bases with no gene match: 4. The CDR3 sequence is CASRRDRSSYNEQFF. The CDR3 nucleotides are TGTGCCAGCAGGAGGGACAGGAGCTCCTACAATGAGCAGTTCTTC.

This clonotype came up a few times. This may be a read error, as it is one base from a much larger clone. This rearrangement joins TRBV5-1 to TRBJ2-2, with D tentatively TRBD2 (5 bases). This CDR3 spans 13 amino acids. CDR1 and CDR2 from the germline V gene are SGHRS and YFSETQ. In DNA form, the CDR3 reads TGCGCCAGCAGCTCGGGGAACACCGGGGAGCTGTCTTTT. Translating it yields CASSSGNTGELSF.

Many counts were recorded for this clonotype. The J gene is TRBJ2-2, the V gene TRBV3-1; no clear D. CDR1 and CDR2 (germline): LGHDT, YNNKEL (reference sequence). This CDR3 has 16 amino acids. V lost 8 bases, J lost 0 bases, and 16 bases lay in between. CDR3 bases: TGTGCCAGCCACTACTCCGGGTCTCCGAACACCGGGGAGCTGTTTTTT. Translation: CASHYSGSPNTGELFF.

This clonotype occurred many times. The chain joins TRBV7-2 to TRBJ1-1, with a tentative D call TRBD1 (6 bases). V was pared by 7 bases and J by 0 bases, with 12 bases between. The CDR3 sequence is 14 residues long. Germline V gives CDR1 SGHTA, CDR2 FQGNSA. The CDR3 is CASTPQGVNTEAFF. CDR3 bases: TGTGCCAGCACTCCACAGGGAGTGAACACTGAAGCTTTCTTT.

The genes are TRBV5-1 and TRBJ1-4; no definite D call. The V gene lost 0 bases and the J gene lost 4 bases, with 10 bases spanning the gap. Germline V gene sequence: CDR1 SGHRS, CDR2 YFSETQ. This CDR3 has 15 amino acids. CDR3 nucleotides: TGCGCCAGCAGCTTGGGGGCCACTTTTAATGAAAAACTGTTTTTT. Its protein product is CASSLGATFNEKLFF.

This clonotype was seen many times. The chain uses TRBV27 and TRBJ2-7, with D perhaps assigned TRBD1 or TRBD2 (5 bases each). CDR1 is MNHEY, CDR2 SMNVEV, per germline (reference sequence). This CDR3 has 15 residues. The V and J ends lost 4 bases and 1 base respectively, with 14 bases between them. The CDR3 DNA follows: TGTGCCAGCAGTTCCTGGGACCAGGCTTCCTACGAGCAGTACTTC. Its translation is CASSSWDQASYEQYF.